Described below is a single T cell receptor (beta chain) sequence and its context. Antigen unknown. Profiled with immunoSEQ multiplex PCR; TCRdb holds only in-frame clones, not every one. The sample lists tens of thousands of clones, roughly 76% occurring once. The V gene lost 0 bases and the J gene lost 3 bases, with 6 bases spanning the gap. The CDR3 spans 13 residues. Germline CDR1 is LNHDA and CDR2 is SQIVND (reference sequence). These data are taken from a study of radiotherapy plus CTLA-4 blockade in lung cancer. On the study more broadly: In approximately 17% of patients, objective responses were seen; approximately 34% had disease control.

Study-level results: An expansion of tumor-derived TCR clones occurred in blood after radiotherapy plus ipilimumab. The authors reported that early blood T cell clone dynamics, with interferon-beta, best predicted response.

V gene TRBV19 combines with J gene TRBJ2-7; weak D call: TRBD1 (5 bases). This sample comprised peripheral blood, obtained from a patient treated with radiotherapy plus ipilimumab. The receptor's source is a human donor with non-small cell lung cancer whose response to radiotherapy plus ipilimumab could not be evaluated. CDR3 bases: TGTGCCAGTAGTATAGACAGGGACTACGAGCAGTACTTC. It encodes CASSIDRDYEQYF. Drawing the rest from reference TRBV19 and TRBJ2-7, the complete variable domain is DGGITQSPKYLFRKEGQNVTLSCEQNLNHDAMYWYRQDPGQGLRLIYYSQIVNDFQKGDIAEGYSVSREKKESFPLTVTSAQKNPTAFYLCASSIDRDYEQYFGPGTRLTVT.